This T cell receptor beta chain was captured in a study of T cells in Graves' hyperthyroidism and ophthalmopathy. On the study more broadly: Peripheral blood sampling occurred at initial diagnosis, before any treatment.

Researchers amplified the TCR beta CDR3 regions from RNA transcripts. The HTBI primer set served for first-round RT-PCR of the TCR CDR3. A single record per CDR3 protein comes from TCRdb applying MiXCR to the multiplex PCR reads. Counted here are 250,000 or so distinct CDR3 sequences, 14% to 15% occurring once; the ten biggest clones make up about an eighth. In its sample, this clonotype was seen a few times. The antigen is not known. The study, taken as a whole, reports: Researchers found most expanded thyroid clonotypes above 0.001 in blood as well.

Per the germline V gene, CDR1 is SGHDT and CDR2 is YYEEEE. This CDR3 comprises 18 residues. J lost 3 bases, V lost 5 bases, and 18 bases had no gene match. Exclusion of a patient resulted from uncontrolled infection, other autoimmune disease, pregnancy or lactation. Blood was drawn at first hyperthyroidism diagnosis, before any ophthalmopathy symptoms. This sequence joins TRBV5-6 and TRBJ2-7, with 9 nucleotides matching TRBD2. Source material: blood. The sequence came from a woman aged 40 to 50 with Graves' hyperthyroidism that later progressed to Graves' ophthalmopathy. The CDR3 region has the DNA TGTGCCAGCAGTTTTTCGCTACCACTAGCGGGCCACCGCTACGAGCAGTACTTC. Protein: CASSFSLPLAGHRYEQYF.